This TCR beta chain was found in a study of post-analysis software for immune sequencing data. About the study: There were relapsing-remitting, secondary progressive and progressive-relapsing multiple sclerosis among the disease courses included. Broader study findings: By F measure, samples from a shared preparation batch strongly co-clustered. Comparison with controls showed significantly lower normalized Chao1 diversity in multiple sclerosis patients. Controls showed lower frequencies than patients for five or six TRBV segments, and TRBV5-6, TRBV5-1 and TRBV20-1 were among these.

Unique-molecular-identifier-tagged TCR beta cDNA libraries were used. Roughly 500,000 cDNA molecules were obtained from roughly 1 to 10 million T cells. TCRdb itself ran the PCR reads through MiXCR, one entry per CDR3 protein. The sample holds hundreds of thousands of distinct CDR3 sequences, roughly 45% seen once. Germline CDR1 MNHNY, CDR2 SVGAGI (reference sequence). This CDR3 has 14 amino acids. Trimming stripped 6 bases from V and 3 bases from J, with 14 bases between. This clonotype was seen a few times. Its antigen is unknown. The chain combines TRBV6-6 with TRBJ2-5, with D possibly being TRBD1 (6 bases). The specimen sequenced was blood. The sequence was obtained from a girl aged 10 to 17 with multiple sclerosis. CDR3: CASSRPEGEETQYF. DNA of the CDR3: TGTGCCAGCAGCCGTCCCGAGGGGGAAGAGACCCAGTACTTC.